The next 2 T cell receptor beta chains were all read from a single sample in a study of T cell changes during pregnancy in multiple sclerosis. Generated by immunoSEQ multiplex PCR, the TCRdb table keeps only in-frame clones and is missing some. The table has tens of thousands of clones, roughly 91% seen once. The material was peripheral blood, obtained in the third trimester of pregnancy. The source of these receptors is a female donor in good health, enrolled as a control in a pregnancy study.

This chain uses TRBV27 with TRBJ2-1; a possible D gene is TRBD2 (7 bases). Germline V gives CDR1 MNHEY, CDR2 SMNVEV (reference sequence). CDR3 length: 16 amino acids. V was cut by 6 bases and J by 3 bases, with 18 bases left in between. The CDR3 loop is CASRPRRGGYYNEQFF. CDR3 DNA sequence: TGTGCCAGCAGGCCCCGGAGGGGGGGATACTACAATGAGCAGTTCTTC.

This sequence joins TRBV6-5 and TRBJ2-7; D perhaps matches TRBD1 (5 bases). The germline gives CDR1 MNHEY, CDR2 SVGAGI. V shed 4 bases and J shed 0 bases, with 10 bases lying between them. This CDR3 comprises 14 residues. The CDR3 sequence is CASSFYRSSYEQYF. DNA for the CDR3: TGTGCCAGCAGTTTTTACAGGAGCTCCTACGAGCAGTACTTC.